These 32 T cell receptor beta chains originate from one sample sequenced in a study of Tregs in tolerant kidney transplant recipients. TCRdb's table, derived via immunoSEQ multiplex PCR, lists solely in-frame clones and lacks some. The sample holds about 15,000 clones. Recipients received nonmyeloablative bone marrow transplants from related graft donors, with transient mixed chimerism. The sample in question was CD4+ T cells from blood (PBMCs), obtained 12 months after the transplant. Receptors were obtained from a human patient who received a combined kidney and bone marrow transplant. The T cells may partly be graft donor cells.

About this clone itself: The read falls 3 residues short of the CDR3 end, and the missing part is taken from the germline J gene. The chain is built from TRBV10-3 and TRBJ1-4, with 7 bases matching TRBD1. The junction had 5 bases not matched to a gene; V was cut back by 0 bases and J by 7 bases. CDR3 size: 15 residues. Looked up from germline, CDR1 is ENHRY and CDR2 is SYGVKD. Partial CDR3 DNA: TGTGCCATCAGTGAGTCAGACAGGGCGGTTGAAAAA. This encodes CAISESDRAVEK. The whole CDR3 region reads CAISESDRAVEKLFF.

Regarding this clone: Read sequence stops 3 residues before the CDR3 end, and the germline J gene provides the missing end. V and J are TRBV19 and TRBJ2-3, with 8 bases aligning to TRBD1. The CDR3 is made up of 14 amino acids. Germline V gives CDR1 LNHDA, CDR2 SQIVND (reference sequence). After removal of 9 bases from V and 3 bases from J, the junction contained 8 bases not matched to a gene. CDR3 in amino acids: CASQDRGITDTQYF. The covered CDR3 bases are TGTGCCAGCCAAGACAGGGGTATTACAGATACG.

Worth noting for this clone: The read falls 3 residues short of the CDR3 end, and the missing part is taken from the germline J gene. The chain has TRBV5-6 and TRBJ2-5; 7 bases agree with TRBD1. Trimming at V came to 4 bases and at J to 2 bases, leaving 8 bases not matched to a gene. Germline values: CDR1 SGHDT, CDR2 YYEEEE. The CDR3 is made up of 15 amino acids. The CDR3 bases that were read are TGTGCCAGCAGCGGGCTAAGGGGACAGCAAGAGACC. The encoded protein is CASSGLRGQQET. The whole CDR3 region reads CASSGLRGQQETQYF.

A note on this clone: The read ends 3 residues before the CDR3 terminus; that terminus is restored from the germline J gene. The chain couples TRBV4-1 to TRBJ2-1; 9 nucleotides agree with TRBD2. The CDR3 runs 15 residues. Germline V gene lookup returns CDR1 MGHRA and CDR2 YSYEKL. V trimming: 3 bases; J trimming: 7 bases; junction bases outside the gene matches: 7. The CDR3 sequence is CASSHNSGSFNEQFF. Incomplete CDR3 DNA: TGCGCCAGCAGCCATAATAGCGGGAGTTTTAATGAG.

Notes on this clone: The CDR3 goes on 3 residues after the read ends, and that part is filled in from the germline J gene. J is TRBJ2-1 and V is TRBV5-1, with TRBD2 as a possible D gene (7 bases). Trimming left V 4 bases short and J 5 bases short, with 13 bases between. CDR1 and CDR2 (germline): SGHRS, YFSETQ. The CDR3 has 14 amino acids. The DNA read from the CDR3 is TGCGCCAGCAGCCCCGGGGGGCGGGACAATGAG. Translated: CASSPGGRDNE. From start to end, the CDR3 is CASSPGGRDNEQFF. The full variable domain, completed using reference TRBV5-1 and TRBJ2-1, is KAGVTQTPRYLIKTRGQQVTLSCSPISGHRSVSWYQQTPGQGLQFLFEYFSETQRNKGNFPGRFSGRQFSNSRSEMNVSTLELGDSALYLCASSPGGRDNEQFFGPGTRLTVL.

Incomplete CDR3 DNA: TGTGCCAGTGGGGGCCCCGCCTGGGGC. Protein sequence: CASGGPAWG. In full, the CDR3 is CASGGPAWGYTF. The genes are TRBV18 and TRBJ1-2; weak D call: TRBD1 (6 bases). Read data end 3 residues before the CDR3 end; the end is taken from the germline J gene. CDR1 is KGHSH and CDR2 is LQKENI in the germline V gene. CDR3 length equals 12 residues.

Comments on this clone: The read ends 3 residues early relative to the CDR3; the germline J gene fills the gap. The rearrangement links TRBV18 to TRBJ2-3, with 10 bases aligning to TRBD1. V was pared by 3 bases and J by 3 bases, with 0 bases of the junction left unmatched. The CDR3 is 14 residues long. CDR1 KGHSH and CDR2 LQKENI come from the germline V gene. The CDR3 here is CASSPGQGTDTQYF. The covered CDR3 bases are TGTGCCAGCTCACCGGGACAGGGGACAGATACG.

On this clone itself: The read ends 3 residues shy of where the CDR3 ends; the end is completed using the germline J gene. The chain carries TRBV5-4 and TRBJ2-1; 14 positions match TRBD2. CDR1 SGHNT and CDR2 YYREEE come from the germline V gene (reference sequence). CDR3 length: 16 amino acids. J was trimmed by 5 bases and V by 0 bases; bases with no gene match: 1. The CDR3 region is CASSLGGLAGDNEQFF. Incomplete CDR3 DNA: TGTGCCAGCAGCTTGGGGGGACTAGCGGGAGACAATGAG.

Notes on this clone: The CDR3 extends 3 residues past the end of the read, so its final part is completed from the germline J gene. The chain couples TRBV28 to TRBJ2-6, with 7 bases lining up with TRBD2. J gave up 2 bases and V 5 bases, and 6 bases lay outside the gene matches. This CDR3 comprises 16 residues. The germline CDR1 and CDR2 sequences are MDHEN and SYDVKM. The CDR3: CASSPQAGAGANVLTF. CDR3 DNA (partial): TGTGCCAGCAGTCCCCAGGCGGGGGCTGGGGCCAACGTC.

As for this clone: The read comes to an end 3 residues before the CDR3 does, leaving the germline J gene to fill in the end. The rearrangement links TRBV2 to TRBJ2-2, with D possibly TRBD2 on 6 matching bases. In germline, CDR1 is SNHLY, CDR2 FYNNEI. The CDR3 is made up of 17 amino acids. Trimming shortened V by 6 bases and J by 3 bases, and 20 bases separated the two germline ends. CDR3 DNA (partial): TGTGCCAGCAGGGGGGGTACAATGGGACTTTACACCGGGGAG. As protein: CASRGGTMGLYTGE. The CDR3 reads in full as CASRGGTMGLYTGELFF.

With regard to this clone: The read terminates 3 residues before the CDR3 end, so the remaining end is supplied by the germline J gene. The genes are TRBV15 and TRBJ1-1; the match to TRBD1 covers 9 bases. CDR3 length equals 14 residues. Per the germline V gene, CDR1 is LNHNV and CDR2 is YYDKDF (reference sequence). The sequenced part of the CDR3 DNA is TGTGCCACCAGCAGTCGGACAGGGGACGGAGGA. Amino acids: CATSSRTGDGG. The complete CDR3 reads CATSSRTGDGGAFF.

In the case of this clone: The CDR3 goes on 3 residues after the read ends, and that part is filled in from the germline J gene. The chain is built from TRBV19 and TRBJ2-1; 9 bases are a match to TRBD1. V shed 8 bases, J shed 2 bases, and the junction held 7 bases outside the gene matches. CDR1 and CDR2 (germline): LNHDA, SQIVND (reference sequence). This CDR3 has 15 amino acids. CDR3 region: CASAPGTGTYNEQFF. CDR3 DNA (partial): TGTGCCAGTGCCCCCGGGACAGGGACCTACAATGAG.

On this clone itself: The read comes to an end 3 residues before the CDR3 does, leaving the germline J gene to fill in the end. The chain couples TRBV20-1 to TRBJ1-3, with 7 bases fitting TRBD1. CDR1 and CDR2 (germline): DFQATT, SNEGSKA (reference sequence). The CDR3 sequence is 15 residues long. V was pared by 5 bases and J by 2 bases, with 9 bases of the junction left unmatched. The DNA read from the CDR3 is TGCAGTGCTCGATCCGGGACAGCCCCTGGAAACACC. Translated, it gives CSARSGTAPGNT. The entire CDR3 protein is CSARSGTAPGNTIYF.

Regarding this clone: Read coverage stops 3 residues before the CDR3 terminus; the germline J gene supplies the remainder. The V call is TRBV2, the J call TRBJ1-5; no reliable D call. The CDR3 is made up of 12 amino acids. Per germline, CDR1 SNHLY and CDR2 FYNNEI. This CDR3 is CASSELTPPQHF. The sequenced part of the CDR3 DNA is TGTGCCAGCAGTGAACTGACTCCTCCC. The full variable domain, rest sourced from reference TRBV2 and TRBJ1-5, is EPEVTQTPSHQVTQMGQEVILRCVPISNHLYFYWYRQILGQKVEFLVSFYNNEISEKSEIFDDQFSVERPDGSNFTLKIRSTKLEDSAMYFCASSELTPPQHFGDGTRLSIL.

Regarding this clone: The read halts 3 residues ahead of the CDR3 end, with the missing end drawn from the germline J gene. This chain joins TRBV20-1 and TRBJ1-5; 10 bases line up with TRBD1. The CDR3 is made up of 17 amino acids. In germline, CDR1 is DFQATT, CDR2 SNEGSKA (reference sequence). V dropped 0 bases and J dropped 7; count of bases not matched to a gene: 12. The DNA read from the CDR3 is TGCAGTGCTAGAGATACCCTGGACAGGGGGTGGAACCAGCCC. It translates to CSARDTLDRGWNQP. Given in full, the CDR3 is CSARDTLDRGWNQPQHF.

On this clone: The read halts 3 residues ahead of the CDR3 end, with the missing end drawn from the germline J gene. This rearrangement joins TRBV18 to TRBJ2-2; a possible D gene is TRBD2 (6 bases). The CDR3 runs 16 residues. CDR1 and CDR2 from the germline V gene are KGHSH and LQKENI. V shed 4 bases and J shed 4 bases, with 16 bases lying between them. The CDR3 DNA, read in part, is TGTGCCAGCTCACTTTTCACGGGGGAGAGCACCGGGGAG. This gives the protein CASSLFTGESTGE. The entire CDR3 reads CASSLFTGESTGELFF.

Comment on this clone: Read coverage stops 3 residues before the CDR3 terminus; the germline J gene supplies the remainder. The chain has TRBV5-1 and TRBJ2-3, with TRBD1 as a possible D gene (5 bases). The CDR3 runs to 15 residues. The V gene lost 0 bases and the J gene lost 8 bases, with 16 bases spanning the gap. Germline values: CDR1 SGHRS, CDR2 YFSETQ. The sequenced CDR3 bases are TGCGCCAGCAGCTTGGGGCTACAGGCCGGCGGTACG. It specifies CASSLGLQAGGT. The entire CDR3 sequence reads CASSLGLQAGGTQYF.

Regarding this clone: The read gets to within 3 residues of the CDR3 end, and the germline J gene fills in the rest. The chain carries TRBV18 and TRBJ2-1; perhaps TRBD2 as D (5 bases). V lost 1 base and J 9 bases, leaving 7 bases between the germline ends. From germline, CDR1 is KGHSH and CDR2 LQKENI. CDR3 length: 12 amino acids. The CDR3 is CASSPLRVEQFF. Incomplete CDR3 DNA: TGTGCCAGCTCACCACTGAGGGTTGAG.

In regard to this clone: The sequence runs out 3 residues before the end of the CDR3; the remainder is reconstructed from the germline J gene. V is TRBV10-3 and J is TRBJ2-3, with D possibly matching TRBD1 (6 bases). CDR1 and CDR2 (germline): ENHRY, SYGVKD. The CDR3 totals 12 residues. V was shortened by 10 bases and J by 0 bases, with 8 bases between the two germline ends. CDR3 DNA (partial): TGTGCCAGCAGGGGCAGCACAGATACG. The encoded protein is CASRGSTDT. The entire CDR3 sequence reads CASRGSTDTQYF.

Note on this clone: The read stops 3 residues short of the end of the CDR3; the missing end is completed from the germline J gene. The genes are TRBV10-1 and TRBJ2-2; TRBD2 aligns across 9 bases. Trimming removed 1 base from V and 6 bases from J; junction bases left unmatched: 3. The CDR3 length is 15 residues. CDR1 is WNHNN and CDR2 is SYGVQD in the germline V gene (reference sequence). CDR3 DNA, as far as it was read: TGCGCCAGCAGTGAGTTAGCGGGAGACCCCGGGGAG. Translation: CASSELAGDPGE. The entire CDR3 is CASSELAGDPGELFF.

To note about this clone: The read terminates 3 residues before the CDR3 end, so the remaining end is supplied by the germline J gene. This chain links TRBV7-6 with TRBJ2-2; D possibly corresponds to TRBD2 (5 bases). CDR1 and CDR2 (germline): SGHVS, FNYEAQ. CDR3 size: 16 residues. Between the trimmed V and J ends, which lost 1 base and 1 base, there was a span of 10 bases. The DNA read from the CDR3 is TGTGCCAGCAGCTTAGTTCCACGGGGGAACACCGGGGAG. Residues: CASSLVPRGNTGE. The CDR3 reads in full as CASSLVPRGNTGELFF.

As concerns this clone: The DNA ends 3 residues before the CDR3 does, and the rest of the CDR3 is filled in from the germline J gene. The rearrangement joins TRBV29-1 to TRBJ2-3, with TRBD2 identical over 14 bases. Trimming removed 4 bases from V and 0 bases from J; junction bases left unmatched: 6. Germline CDR1 reads SQVTM; CDR2 reads ANQGSEA. The CDR3 is 17 amino acids. CDR3 loop: CSVGGTSGSGSTDTQYF. CDR3 bases read: TGCAGCGTTGGTGGGACTAGCGGGAGCGGAAGCACAGATACG.

In regard to this clone: The CDR3 is cut off 3 residues early in the read; its end comes from the germline J gene. The rearrangement uses TRBV20-1 and TRBJ1-1; possibly TRBD1 for D (5 bases). This CDR3 has 15 residues. Trimming removed 3 bases from V and 2 bases from J, with 16 bases in between. The germline V gene has CDR1 DFQATT and CDR2 SNEGSKA (reference sequence). The sequenced part of the CDR3 DNA is TGCAGTGCTAGTAGGCAGGGAAAAATTAACACTGAA. As protein: CSASRQGKINTE. The whole CDR3 protein is CSASRQGKINTEAFF.

With respect to this clone: The DNA ends 3 residues before the CDR3 does, and the rest of the CDR3 is filled in from the germline J gene. The chain uses TRBV7-9 and TRBJ2-5; D not resolved. Between the trimmed V and J ends, which lost 0 bases and 5 bases, there was a span of 13 bases. The germline V gene encodes CDR1 SEHNR and CDR2 FQNEAQ (reference sequence). The CDR3 covers 15 residues. The chain's CDR3 is CASSLALASGETQYF. The DNA read from the CDR3 is TGTGCCAGCAGCTTAGCGCTGGCTAGTGGGGAGACC.

A note on this clone: The CDR3 extends 3 residues past the end of the read, so its final part is completed from the germline J gene. V gene TRBV30 combines with J gene TRBJ2-5; TRBD1 matches 7 bases. This CDR3 has 13 residues. J lost 4 bases, V lost 0 bases, and 2 bases had no gene match. The V gene's germline CDR1 is GTSNPN and CDR2 SVGIG (reference sequence). The CDR3 sequence is CAWSVGGGETQYF. The DNA read from the CDR3 is TGTGCCTGGAGTGTAGGGGGCGGAGAGACC.

Notes on this clone: The read finishes 3 residues shy of the CDR3 end, and the germline J gene is used to complete it. This rearrangement joins TRBV20-1 to TRBJ2-5; no clear D gene. Germline lookup yields CDR1 DFQATT and CDR2 SNEGSKA (reference sequence). V shed 3 bases and J shed 2 bases, with 7 bases lying between them. The CDR3 loop spans 12 amino acids. CDR3: CSASLRQETQYF. CDR3 bases read: TGCAGTGCTAGTCTCCGGCAAGAGACC.

Details on this clone: The read falls 3 residues short of the CDR3 end, and the missing part is taken from the germline J gene. This rearrangement joins TRBV7-2 to TRBJ1-5; a weak D match, TRBD1 (5 bases). V gave up 1 base and J gave up 3 bases, with 10 bases separating them. CDR1 and CDR2 (germline): SGHTA, FQGNSA. The CDR3 covers 15 residues. CDR3 sequence: CASSLVQGSNQPQHF. CDR3 DNA, as far as it was read: TGTGCCAGCAGCTTAGTTCAGGGCTCCAATCAGCCC.

Comment on this clone: Read coverage stops 3 residues before the CDR3 terminus; the germline J gene supplies the remainder. J is TRBJ1-3 and V is TRBV6-1, with D tentatively TRBD1 (5 bases). The CDR3 totals 15 residues. Germline CDR1 reads MNHNS; CDR2 reads SASEGT. Trimming pared 4 bases from V and 6 bases from J, leaving 16 bases between. The CDR3 region is CASSGRGDVKNTIYF. Incomplete CDR3 DNA: TGTGCCAGCAGTGGTCGCGGGGACGTTAAAAACACC.

Notes on this clone: The CDR3 end is not reached by the read, which stops 3 residues before it; the germline J gene fills it in. The gene calls are TRBV29-1 and TRBJ1-5, with 7 bases matching TRBD1. The CDR3 covers 13 residues. Germline CDR1 is SQVTM and CDR2 is ANQGSEA. The V gene end was trimmed by 5 bases and the J gene end by 2 bases; junction bases not matched to a gene: 3. Partial CDR3 DNA: TGCAGCGTTTGGACAGGCCGCAATCAGCCC. As protein: CSVWTGRNQP. The entire CDR3 sequence reads CSVWTGRNQPQHF.

In the case of this clone: With the read ending 3 residues before the CDR3 end, the germline J gene is used to fill in that end. This rearrangement joins TRBV19 to TRBJ1-2, with D maybe TRBD1 (5 bases). The CDR3 is 13 amino acids. In germline, CDR1 is LNHDA, CDR2 SQIVND (reference sequence). The CDR3 loop reads CASSASGSYGYTF. CDR3 DNA (partial): TGTGCCAGTAGTGCATCAGGGAGCTACGGC.

Worth noting for this clone: The CDR3 extends 3 residues past the end of the read, so its final part is completed from the germline J gene. The V call is TRBV20-1, the J call TRBJ2-3, with TRBD1 as a possible D gene (7 bases). Trimming took off 6 bases at V and 5 bases at J, with 18 bases between the two ends. CDR1 is DFQATT and CDR2 is SNEGSKA in the germline V gene (reference sequence). The CDR3 extends over 14 amino acids. The DNA read from the CDR3 is TGCAGTGCGAGCAGGGGGGCGGTAAGAGATACG. Amino acid sequence: CSASRGAVRDT. In full, the CDR3 reads CSASRGAVRDTQYF.

By frequency, this clone registers medium-sized. Read sequence stops 3 residues before the CDR3 end, and the germline J gene provides the missing end. The chain employs TRBV20-1 and TRBJ2-1, with D hard to call. V was pared by 1 base and J by 5 bases, with 6 bases between. CDR3 length: 12 residues. Germline CDR1 and CDR2: DFQATT and SNEGSKA (reference sequence). The CDR3 region is CSARVLDNEQFF. The CDR3 DNA, read in part, is TGCAGTGCTAGAGTTTTAGACAATGAG.